This record concerns one TCR beta chain sequence. Repertoires were generated with immunoSEQ multiplex PCR, while TCRdb's copy carries only in-frame clones and drops some. The table lists more than 75,000 clones, roughly 85% of them singletons. The CDR3 contains 17 residues. The germline V gene has CDR1 SGHVT and CDR2 SQSDAQ. Trimming took off 2 bases at V and 3 bases at J, with 20 bases between the two ends. The data are from a study of technical replicates of blood from several donors. The sample was PBMCs. The rearrangement uses TRBV7-4 and TRBJ2-7; maybe TRBD1 (7 bases). The receptor's source is a human donor in good health. Some clones in this sample may be carry-over from other donors' samples. The CDR3 DNA reads as TGTGCCAGCAGCTTACAGGGTTTCCAGGGGGGCCTCTACGAGCAGTACTTC. It is translated as CASSLQGFQGGLYEQYF.